These 8 T cell receptor beta chains came from one sample sequenced in a study of OX40 agonist ivuxolimab in advanced cancers. The table came from immunoSEQ multiplex PCR; TCRdb's copy has only in-frame clones and leaves some out. This table has tens of thousands of clones, more than 75% appearing once. The sequences come from CD4+ or CD8+ T cells sorted from blood, collected in a trial of the OX40 agonist ivuxolimab. These receptors all stem from an adult with an advanced solid tumor such as melanoma, head and neck, liver or kidney cancer.

V usage is TRBV14 and J usage is TRBJ2-5; TRBD2 might be the D (5 bases). Germline assignment: CDR1 SGHDN and CDR2 FVKESK. Deletions cut 0 bases from V and 2 bases from J, with 13 bases between. The CDR3 has 16 amino acids. CDR3 sequence (DNA): TGTGCCAGCAGCCAAGAATTGTCCGGGGTACAAGAGACCCAGTACTTC. It translates to CASSQELSGVQETQYF.

This chain links TRBV6-5 with TRBJ2-7; D might be TRBD1 or TRBD2, each matching 5 bases. The CDR3 is 13 amino acids. Per the germline V gene, CDR1 is MNHEY and CDR2 is SVGAGI. Trimming shortened V by 5 bases and J by 0 bases, and 8 bases separated the two germline ends. CDR3 amino acids: CASSTGTSYEQYF. For the CDR3, the DNA is TGTGCCAGCAGTACCGGGACCTCCTACGAGCAGTACTTC.

V gene TRBV9 combines with J gene TRBJ1-5, with D unresolved. V was pared by 0 bases and J by 2 bases, with 9 bases between. The CDR3 is 15 residues long. CDR1 is SGDLS and CDR2 is YYNGEE in the germline V gene. CDR3 sequence reads: CASSVDPMGNQPQHF. The DNA of the CDR3 is TGTGCCAGCAGCGTAGACCCAATGGGCAATCAGCCCCAGCATTTT.

This clone was seen once. The sample carries other DNA sequences with the same CDR3. The rearrangement uses TRBV19 and TRBJ2-2; D perhaps matches TRBD1 (5 bases). The CDR3 is 13 residues long. Looked up from germline, CDR1 is LNHDA and CDR2 is SQIVND (reference sequence). Trimming cost V 5 bases and J 4 bases, with 8 bases left between them. CDR3 protein: CASSPRVTGELFF. The CDR3 DNA sequence: TGTGCCAGTAGTCCCAGGGTCACCGGGGAGCTGTTTTTT.

CDR3 sequence: CASITGDPYSPLHF. In DNA, the CDR3 is TGTGCCAGCATCACGGGGGACCCGTATTCACCCCTCCACTTT. The chain carries TRBV7-9 and TRBJ1-6; perhaps TRBD1 as D (5 bases). With 7 bases removed from V and 8 bases from J, the gap between germline ends came to 15 bases. The CDR3 has 14 residues. CDR1 SEHNR and CDR2 FQNEAQ come from the germline V gene (reference sequence).

The rearrangement joins TRBV27 to TRBJ2-2; 9 nucleotides agree with TRBD1. Per germline, CDR1 MNHEY and CDR2 SMNVEV (reference sequence). The CDR3 spans 17 residues. Trimming at V came to 5 bases and at J to 7 bases, leaving 14 bases not matched to a gene. CDR3 DNA: TGTGCCAGCAGTCCGCTTAGCCGGGACAGGGAAGGCGGGGAGCTGTTTTTT. Its protein is CASSPLSRDREGGELFF.

The rearrangement links TRBV6-5 to TRBJ2-7; 7 bases fit TRBD1. Germline assignment: CDR1 MNHEY and CDR2 SVGAGI. This CDR3 has 14 amino acids. The V and J ends lost 6 bases and 4 bases, in that order; junction bases with no gene match: 9. CDR3 region: CASSPSGGTYEQYF. The CDR3 DNA is TGTGCCAGCAGCCCCTCAGGGGGAACATACGAGCAGTACTTC.

This chain connects TRBV9 to TRBJ2-1; TRBD1 matches 10 bases. V dropped 3 bases and J dropped 5; count of bases not matched to a gene: 2. The CDR3 consists of 14 residues. Germline V gives CDR1 SGDLS, CDR2 YYNGEE. This CDR3 is CASSDGTGDNEQFF. CDR3 bases: TGTGCCAGCAGCGACGGGACAGGGGACAATGAGCAGTTCTTC. Full variable domain (outside the CDR3, taken from reference TRBV9 and TRBJ2-1): DSGVTQTPKHLITATGQRVTLRCSPRSGDLSVYWYQQSLDQGLQFLIQYYNGEERAKGNILERFSAQQFPDLHSELNLSSLELGDSALYFCASSDGTGDNEQFFGPGTRLTVL.